Here is one TCR beta chain with its context. CDR1 is SGHVS, CDR2 FQNEAQ, per germline. V dropped 8 bases and J dropped 1 base, with 20 bases sitting between them. This CDR3 is 16 amino acids long. This entry comes from a study of blood T cell repertoires in COVID-19. Sequencing was performed with immunoSEQ multiplex PCR; in TCRdb, only in-frame clones are kept and a portion is missing. Of 200,000 to 250,000 clones in the sample, roughly 82% were seen once. The chain links TRBV7-8 to TRBJ1-2, with D possibly matching TRBD1 (5 bases). This clonotype originated in a woman aged 40 to 50 who had recovered from COVID-19. What was sequenced was peripheral blood. As DNA, the CDR3 is TGTGCCAGCGCCGGGGGAGGGTCCGACTTTAACTATGGCTACACCTTC. Translating gives CASAGGGSDFNYGYTF. The full variable domain, its missing parts supplied by reference TRBV7-8 and TRBJ1-2, is GAGVSQSPRYKVAKRGQDVALRCDPISGHVSLFWYQQALGQGPEFLTYFQNEAQLDKSGLPSDRFFAERPEGSVSTLKIQRTQQEDSAVYLCASAGGGSDFNYGYTFGSGTRLTVV.